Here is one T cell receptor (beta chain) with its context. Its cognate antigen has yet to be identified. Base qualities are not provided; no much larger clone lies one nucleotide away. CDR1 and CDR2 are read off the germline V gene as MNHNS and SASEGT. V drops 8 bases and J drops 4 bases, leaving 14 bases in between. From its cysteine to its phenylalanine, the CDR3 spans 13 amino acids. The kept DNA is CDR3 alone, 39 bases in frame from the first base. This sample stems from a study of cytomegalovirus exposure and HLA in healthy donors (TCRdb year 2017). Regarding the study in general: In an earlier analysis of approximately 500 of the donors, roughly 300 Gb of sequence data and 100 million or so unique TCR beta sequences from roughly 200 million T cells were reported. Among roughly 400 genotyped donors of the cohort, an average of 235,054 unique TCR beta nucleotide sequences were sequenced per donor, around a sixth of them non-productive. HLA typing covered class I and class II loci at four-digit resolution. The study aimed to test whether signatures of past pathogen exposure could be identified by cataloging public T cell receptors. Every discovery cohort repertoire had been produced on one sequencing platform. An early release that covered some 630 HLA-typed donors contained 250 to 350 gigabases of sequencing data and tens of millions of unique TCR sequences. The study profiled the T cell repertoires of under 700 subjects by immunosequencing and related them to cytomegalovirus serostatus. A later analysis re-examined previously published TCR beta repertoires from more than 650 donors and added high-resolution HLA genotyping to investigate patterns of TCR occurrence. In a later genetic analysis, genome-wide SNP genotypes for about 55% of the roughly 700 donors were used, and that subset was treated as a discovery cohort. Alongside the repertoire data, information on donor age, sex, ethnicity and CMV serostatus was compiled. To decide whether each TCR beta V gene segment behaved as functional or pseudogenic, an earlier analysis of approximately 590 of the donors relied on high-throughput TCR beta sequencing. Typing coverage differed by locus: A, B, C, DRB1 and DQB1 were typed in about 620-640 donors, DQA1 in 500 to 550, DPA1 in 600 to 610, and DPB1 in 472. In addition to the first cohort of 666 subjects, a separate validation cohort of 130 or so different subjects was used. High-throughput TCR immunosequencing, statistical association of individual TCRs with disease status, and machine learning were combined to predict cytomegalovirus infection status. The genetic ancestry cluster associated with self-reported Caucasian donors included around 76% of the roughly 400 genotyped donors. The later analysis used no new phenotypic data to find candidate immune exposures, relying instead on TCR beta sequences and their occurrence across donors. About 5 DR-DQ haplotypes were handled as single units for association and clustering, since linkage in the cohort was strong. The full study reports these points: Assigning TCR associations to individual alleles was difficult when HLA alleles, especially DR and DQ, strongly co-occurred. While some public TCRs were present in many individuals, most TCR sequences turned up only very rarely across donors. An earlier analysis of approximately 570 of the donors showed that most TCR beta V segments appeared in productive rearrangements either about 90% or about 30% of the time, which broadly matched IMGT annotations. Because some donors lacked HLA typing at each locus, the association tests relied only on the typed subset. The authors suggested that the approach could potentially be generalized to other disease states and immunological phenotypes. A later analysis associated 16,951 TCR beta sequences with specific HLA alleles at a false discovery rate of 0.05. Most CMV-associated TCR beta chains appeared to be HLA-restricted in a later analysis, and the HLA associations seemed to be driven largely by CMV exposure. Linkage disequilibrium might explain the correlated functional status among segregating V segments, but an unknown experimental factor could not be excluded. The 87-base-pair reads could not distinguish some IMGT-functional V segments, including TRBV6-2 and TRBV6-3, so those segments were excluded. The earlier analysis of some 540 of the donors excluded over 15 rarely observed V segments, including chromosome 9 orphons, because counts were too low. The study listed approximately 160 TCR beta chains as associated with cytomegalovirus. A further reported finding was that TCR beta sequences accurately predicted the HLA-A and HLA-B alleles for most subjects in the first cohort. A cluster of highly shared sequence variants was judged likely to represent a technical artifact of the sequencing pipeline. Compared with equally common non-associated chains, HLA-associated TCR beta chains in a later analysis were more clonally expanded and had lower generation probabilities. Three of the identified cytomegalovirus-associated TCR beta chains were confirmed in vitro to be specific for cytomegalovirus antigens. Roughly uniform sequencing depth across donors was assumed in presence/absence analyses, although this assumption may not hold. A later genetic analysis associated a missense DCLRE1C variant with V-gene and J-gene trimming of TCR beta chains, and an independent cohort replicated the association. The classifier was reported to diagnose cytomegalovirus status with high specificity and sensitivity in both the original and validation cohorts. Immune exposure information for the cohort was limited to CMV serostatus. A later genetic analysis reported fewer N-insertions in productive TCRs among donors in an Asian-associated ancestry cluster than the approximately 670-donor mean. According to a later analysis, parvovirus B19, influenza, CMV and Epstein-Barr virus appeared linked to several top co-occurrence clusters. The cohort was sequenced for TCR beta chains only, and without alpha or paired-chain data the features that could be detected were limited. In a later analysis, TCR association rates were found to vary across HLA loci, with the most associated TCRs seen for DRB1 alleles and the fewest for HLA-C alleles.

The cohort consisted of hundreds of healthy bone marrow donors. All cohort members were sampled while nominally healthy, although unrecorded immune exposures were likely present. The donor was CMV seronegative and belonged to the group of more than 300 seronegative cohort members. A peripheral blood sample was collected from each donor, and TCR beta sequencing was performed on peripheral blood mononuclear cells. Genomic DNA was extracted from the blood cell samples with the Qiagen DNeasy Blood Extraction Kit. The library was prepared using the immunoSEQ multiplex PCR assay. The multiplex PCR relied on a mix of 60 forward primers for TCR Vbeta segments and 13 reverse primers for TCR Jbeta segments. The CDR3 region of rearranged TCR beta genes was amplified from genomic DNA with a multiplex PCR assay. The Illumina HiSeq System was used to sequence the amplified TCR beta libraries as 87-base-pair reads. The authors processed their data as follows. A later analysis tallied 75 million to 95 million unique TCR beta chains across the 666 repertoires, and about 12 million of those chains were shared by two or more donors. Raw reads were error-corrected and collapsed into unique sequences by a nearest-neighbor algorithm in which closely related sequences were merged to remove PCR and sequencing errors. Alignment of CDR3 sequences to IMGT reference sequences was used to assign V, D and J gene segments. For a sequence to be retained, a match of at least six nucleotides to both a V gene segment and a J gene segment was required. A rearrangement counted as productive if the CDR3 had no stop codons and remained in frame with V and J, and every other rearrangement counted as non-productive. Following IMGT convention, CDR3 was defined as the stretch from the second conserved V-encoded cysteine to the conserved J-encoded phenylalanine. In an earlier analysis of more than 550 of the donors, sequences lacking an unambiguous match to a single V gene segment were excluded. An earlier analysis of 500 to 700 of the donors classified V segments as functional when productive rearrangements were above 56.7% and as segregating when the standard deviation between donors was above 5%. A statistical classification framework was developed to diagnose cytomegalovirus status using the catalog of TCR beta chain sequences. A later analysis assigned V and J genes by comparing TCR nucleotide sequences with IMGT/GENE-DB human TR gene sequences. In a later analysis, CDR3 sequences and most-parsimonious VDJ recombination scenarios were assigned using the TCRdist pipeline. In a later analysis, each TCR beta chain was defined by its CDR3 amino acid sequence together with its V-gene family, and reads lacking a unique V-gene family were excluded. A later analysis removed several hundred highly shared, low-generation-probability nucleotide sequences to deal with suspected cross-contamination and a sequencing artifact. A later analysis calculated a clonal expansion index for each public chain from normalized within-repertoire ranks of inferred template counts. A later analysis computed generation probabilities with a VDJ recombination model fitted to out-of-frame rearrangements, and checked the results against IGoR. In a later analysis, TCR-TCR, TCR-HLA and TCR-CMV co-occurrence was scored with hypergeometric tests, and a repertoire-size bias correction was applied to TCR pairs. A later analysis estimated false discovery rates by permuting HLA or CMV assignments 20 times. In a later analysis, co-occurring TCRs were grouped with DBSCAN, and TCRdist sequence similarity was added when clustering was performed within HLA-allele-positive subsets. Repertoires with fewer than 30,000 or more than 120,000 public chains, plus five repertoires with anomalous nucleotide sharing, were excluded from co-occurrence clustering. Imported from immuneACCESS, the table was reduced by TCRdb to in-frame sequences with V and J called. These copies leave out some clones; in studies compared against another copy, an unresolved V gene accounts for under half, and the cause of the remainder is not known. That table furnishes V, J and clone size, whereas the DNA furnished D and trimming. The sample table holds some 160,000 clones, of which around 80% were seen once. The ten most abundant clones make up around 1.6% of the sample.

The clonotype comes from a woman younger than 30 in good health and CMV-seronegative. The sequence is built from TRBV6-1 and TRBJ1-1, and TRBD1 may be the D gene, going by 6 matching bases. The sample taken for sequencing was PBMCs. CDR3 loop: CASYAGVVTEAFF. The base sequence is TGTGCCAGCTACGCAGGGGTGGTCACTGAAGCTTTCTTT.